The text below deals with one T cell receptor beta chain. The specificity of this receptor is unknown. Per-base qualities were not stored, and no clone one base away is much larger. To demonstrate the VDJtools post-analysis software, the study profiled TCR beta repertoires from the peripheral blood of about 13 young patients with multiple sclerosis. Multiple sclerosis patients were children and adolescents aged about 6 to 17 years. These data come from a study of post-analysis software for immune sequencing data (dated by TCRdb to about 2015). Notes on the research overall: The recorded disease courses included relapsing-remitting, secondary progressive and progressive-relapsing multiple sclerosis, and some patients had no subtype annotation. The patient repertoires were compared against approximately eleven previously published healthy control repertoires obtained from donors aged roughly 6 to 25 years. A subset of samples was prepared in parallel using single-end sample barcoding, then pooled and co-amplified after Illumina adapter ligation.

V and J are truncated by 4 bases and 5 bases respectively, leaving an intervening sequence of 17 bases. The CDR3 spans 14 residues, from the cysteine through the phenylalanine. Only the CDR3 DNA stays, 42 bases, in frame from base 1. The germline V gene (reference sequence) gives CDR1 as DFQATT and CDR2 as SNEGSKA. Broader findings and caveats from the paper: Normalized Chao1 diversity was significantly lower in multiple sclerosis patients than controls, suggesting substantial peripheral T-cell clonal expansion. Patients showed significantly higher frequencies than controls for roughly five TRBV segments, among them TRBV5-6, TRBV5-1 and TRBV20-1. Direct clustering with F measure showed strong co-clustering of samples prepared in the same batch, prompting a batch-effect correction. The multiple sclerosis patient group was slightly younger than the control group.

The library came from PCR. Sequencing took place on an Illumina HiSeq 2500. To reduce PCR and sequencing biases, unique molecular identifiers were incorporated into the TCR beta cDNA libraries. Every 1 to 10 million input T cells yielded around 500,000 cDNA molecules, meaning each molecule approximated one T cell. The patient libraries were prepared and sequenced using the same protocol as the earlier healthy control dataset. Within a given batch, samples were prepared together, multiplexed and sequenced on the same HiSeq lane. The authors processed their data as follows. Raw barcoded reads were processed with MIGEC, and single-read molecular identifier groups were discarded before consensus assembly and CDR3 extraction. VDJtools was used for post-analysis of the clonotype tables, and diversity was normalized by down-sampling every dataset to the size of the smallest sample. In repertoire overlap clustering, CDR3 amino acid sequences, but not nucleotide sequences, were matched to correct batch-related cross-sample contamination. TCRdb reanalyzed the raw reads on its own, using fastp at Q25 for trimming and MiXCR for clone calling, and kept in-frame beta chains. Each entry merges the rows of one CDR3 protein and shows their most common DNA and genes. V and J calls and clone size were set by TCRdb, not the authors. The sample has under 900,000 distinct CDR3 sequences on record, approximately 53% of them singletons. 4.6% of the sample belongs to the ten largest clones.

Rearrangement joined TRBV20-1 to TRBJ2-5, with a tentative D gene TRBD2 over 5 matching bases. The source of this sequence is a girl aged 10 to 17 with multiple sclerosis. The sequencing sample was made of blood. Here the CDR3 is given as CSAKKTGSGETQYF. The nucleotide sequence is given as TGCAGTGCTAAAAAAACGGGGTCTGGGGAGACCCAGTACTTC.